This TCR beta chain stems from a study of CD8 T cells in ankylosing spondylitis. General study findings and limits: Matched synovial fluid from ankylosing spondylitis patients was reported to be enriched for disease-linked clones. Some motif variants had been reported before (in reactive arthritis synovial fluid and blood). Researchers report that disease-linked clones proved CD8+ and relatively rare in peripheral blood. Seemingly distinctive of ankylosing spondylitis blood was a TCR beta motif formed by eight highly homologous variants.

Preparation of TCR beta libraries was done by quantitative 5'-RACE with molecular barcodes. From the 5' RACE reads, TCRdb called clonotypes with MiXCR, one entry per CDR3 protein. The sample has hundreds of thousands of distinct CDR3 sequences, 10% to 15% seen once. About this clonotype itself: Its target is not known.

Germline CDR1 and CDR2: DFQATT and SNEGSKA (reference sequence). CDR3 length equals 13 residues. Trimming stripped 3 bases from V and 4 bases from J, with 11 bases between. Specimen: blood, either unsorted or a sorted T cell fraction (not recorded which). This receptor was identified in a male donor with ankylosing spondylitis. V and J are TRBV20-1 and TRBJ2-3; maybe TRBD1 (5 bases). The CDR3 region is CSASTWGADTQYF. CDR3 coding DNA: TGCAGTGCTAGTACGTGGGGCGCAGATACGCAGTATTTT.